The present T cell receptor (beta chain) was sequenced within a study of blood T cell repertoires in COVID-19. At the level of the study: Both acute and convalescent COVID-19 samples were obtained from the United States, Italy and Spain. Nucleic acid was either cDNA or gDNA, and it came from T cells, B-cell-depleted T cells, or PBMCs.

Authors' data handling: Estimated nucleated cell counts came from reference gene primer amplification. This table comes from immunoSEQ multiplex PCR, and its TCRdb copy is limited to in-frame clones, with some not included. V and J calls and clone size follow that table, whereas D and trimming were derived from the DNA. Among about 280,000 clones listed, around 86% were seen once. The CDR3 runs 16 residues. Germline V CDR1 and CDR2: WSHSY, SAAADI. Trimming removed 5 bases from V and 3 bases from J, with 17 bases in between. The V and J genes are TRBV10-2 and TRBJ2-1, with TRBD2 as a possible D gene (5 bases). The receptor comes from a woman in her 30s with active or convalescent COVID-19. Sequenced input: peripheral blood. CDR3 coding DNA: TGCGCCAGCAGTCCCCTAGGGTCTAGCCTCTACAATGAGCAGTTCTTC. Protein sequence: CASSPLGSSLYNEQFF.